The table lists the clone carrying this T cell receptor beta chain with a few counts. What it recognizes is unknown. The germline V gene encodes CDR1 MNHNY and CDR2 SVGAGI (reference sequence). V lost 8 bases to trimming and J lost 5 bases; unmatched junction nucleotides: 6. This CDR3 comprises 14 residues. This entry belongs to a study of T cell repertoires in cytomegalovirus infection. Study-level background: The authors used CMV epitopes that were HLA-C-restricted (recently identified) and HLA-B-restricted (well studied). From public TCR beta signatures came an indication of both CMV infection and matching HLA type.

Findings and caveats of the study: In two of eight donors, the top clonotype was HLA-C-restricted CMV-specific.

TCRdb redid the calling of the reads with MiXCR, one entry per CDR3 protein. The repertoire holds 900,000 to 950,000 distinct CDR3 sequences, with approximately 31% as singletons. The specimen comprised cultured CD8+ T cells from PBMCs, sampled from culture after CMV antigen stimulation. This clonotype originated in a human donor in good health (CMV status not recorded). Some clones in this sample may be carry-over from other donors' samples. V is TRBV6-6 and J is TRBJ2-3, with 11 positions matching TRBD2. The CDR3 DNA follows: TGTGCCAGCCTTAGCGGGGGGGGGAGAGATACGCAGTATTTT. Translated, it gives CASLSGGGRDTQYF.